The rows below give T cell receptor beta chains drawn from one sample of a study of blood T cell repertoires in COVID-19. Only in-frame clones appear in the TCRdb table, and some are missing; sequencing was by immunoSEQ multiplex PCR. The sample lists approximately 210,000 clones, 80% to 85% occurring once. Sequenced sample: peripheral blood. The receptors derive from an elderly woman with COVID-19, enrolled during active disease. The CDR3 runs from the conserved cysteine through the conserved F or W. The D gene is left open where the match is weak. Clone size, where shown, is once, few, many, or a class for clones that have expanded.

>-|TRBD1|TRBV7-8
CASHWGDRGGYTF
>-|TRBD1|TRBV5-4
CASSKQGAYEQYF
>-|-|TRBV25-1
CASSESAGPGNTIYF
>-|-|TRBV28
CASIPAEWAGEKLFF
>few|-|TRBV5-1
CASAGLGYEQYF
>few|-|TRBV7-9
CASSLAGDNQPQHF
>-|TRBD2|TRBV27
CASSFSGGAWETQYF
>-|-|TRBV27
CASSFSDNNEQFF
>-|-|TRBV5-1
CASSQSGSLGGYTF
>-|-|TRBV28
CASSEIGSYTF
>-|TRBD1|TRBV19
CASKPGQGGNTIYF
>-|-|TRBV18
CASSPARQGRDTIYF
>few|TRBD1|TRBV2
CASSAVGQGARPLHF
>-|TRBD1|TRBV29-1
CSVLDRGRGDNQPQHF
>once|TRBD1|TRBV6-5
CASRAGTGFFSEQFF
>once|-|TRBV21-1
CASNCSIPGLSGDTQYF
>-|TRBD1|TRBV2
CASSEDRGTYGYTF
>-|-|TRBV5-1
CASSLDSFSGNTIYF
>-|TRBD1|TRBV10-1
CASRGQERYEQYF
>-|TRBD2|TRBV4-1
CASSQAGGGQETQYF
>-|TRBD2|TRBV7-9
CASTLAGVTDTQYF
>-|TRBD1|TRBV9
CASSVRQGKVTEAFF
>once|-|TRBV5-1
CASSFDSSYNEQFF
>-|-|TRBV19
CASSIGQKETQYF
>-|TRBD1|TRBV28
CASRSQGGDYGYTF
>-|-|TRBV18
CASSPWGGASGNTIYF
>-|-|TRBV29-1
CSAKDTTNEKLFF
>-|TRBD2|TRBV5-1
CASSPSGGYNEQFF
>-|-|TRBV24-1
CATSGVRGADTQYF
>-|TRBD2|TRBV3-1/TRBV3-2
CASSPGLAGNNEQFF
>-|-|TRBV5-5
CASRWTLNTEAFF
>-|-|TRBV18
CASSPGAFEKLFF
>-|TRBD1|TRBV5-1
CASSFSSTGGRTEAFF
>-|TRBD1|TRBV28
CASSLPAGTASYNSPLHF
>-|TRBD2|TRBV11-3
CASSLEASGADEQFF
>-|-|TRBV7-2
CASSLNRGEQYF
>few|-|TRBV19
CASSRQGGNQPQHF
>-|TRBD1|TRBV14
CASSLRGRGMVGNDEQYF
>-|-|TRBV4-3
CASSQPLGGREIGGKLFF
>-|-|TRBV28
CASSDRVPGETQYF
>-|-|TRBV19
CASSRPGRGNQPQHF
>-|TRBD1|TRBV11-3
CASSTGTGTYNEQFF